These 14 T cell receptor beta chains were sequenced from one sample in a study of breast tumors, draining lymph nodes, adjacent tissues. TCRdb recomputed calls from the multiplex PCR reads with MiXCR, one row per CDR3 protein. This sample carries over 130,000 distinct CDR3 sequences, over 25% of them seen once, and the ten largest clones take 2% to 2.5%. Breast cancer patients provided tissue from their axillary draining lymph nodes. Sequencing input: axillary lymph node tissue. All receptors come from a female donor with breast cancer. Some clones in this sample may be carry-over from other donors' samples.

The gene calls are TRBV5-1 and TRBJ1-6, with 7 bases that match TRBD1. Trimming took 7 bases from V and 9 from J; bases not matched to a gene: 13. This CDR3 has 15 residues. Germline values: CDR1 SGHRS, CDR2 YFSETQ. This chain's CDR3 is CASGPDLAGGSPLHF. CDR3 nucleotide sequence: TGCGCCAGCGGACCTGATCTGGCAGGGGGTTCACCCCTCCACTTT.

About this clonotype: A much bigger clone sits one base away, suggesting this may be a read error. This chain joins TRBV20-1 and TRBJ1-1, with TRBD1 as a possible D gene (6 bases). Germline lookup yields CDR1 DFQATT and CDR2 SNEGSKA (reference sequence). The CDR3 spans 12 residues. The CDR3 region has the DNA TGCAGTGGGGACACGATGAACACTGAAGCTTCCTTT. It encodes CSGDTMNTEASF.

This clonotype was observed many times. The chain couples TRBV2 to TRBJ2-2; D gene uncertain. The V end lost 8 bases, the J end lost 3 bases, and 10 bases lay between the germline ends. The CDR3 spans 13 residues. CDR1 is SNHLY, CDR2 FYNNEI, per germline. CDR3 nucleotide sequence: TGTGCCAGCGGTGGGATACACACCGGGGAGCTGTTTTTT. It encodes CASGGIHTGELFF.

This clonotype showed up many times. The chain joins TRBV7-2 to TRBJ2-5, with D possibly being TRBD1 (6 bases). The CDR3 sequence is 14 residues long. Between the trimmed V and J ends, which lost 5 bases and 4 bases, there was a span of 14 bases. Germline CDR1 and CDR2: SGHTA and FQGNSA. In DNA form, the CDR3 reads TGTGCCAGCAGCCCCGGGTGGGGGCGAGAGACCCAGTACTTC. Translating it yields CASSPGWGRETQYF. Variable domain in full (rest from reference TRBV7-2 and TRBJ2-5): GAGVSQSPSNKVTEKGKDVELRCDPISGHTALYWYRQSLGQGLEFLIYFQGNSAPDKSGLPSDRFSAERTGGSVSTLTIQRTQQEDSAVYLCASSPGWGRETQYFGPGTRLLVL.

This clonotype occurred many times. This chain connects TRBV28 to TRBJ2-1, with 10 bases fitting TRBD1. The CDR3 consists of 15 residues. V lost 8 bases to trimming and J lost 3 bases; unmatched junction nucleotides: 7. CDR1 is MDHEN and CDR2 is SYDVKM in the germline V gene. CDR3 DNA: TGTGCCAGCGGGAGGGACAGGGGTTTCTACAATGAGCAGTTCTTC. It specifies CASGRDRGFYNEQFF.

This clonotype has ten or more counts. The J gene is TRBJ2-5, the V gene TRBV6-6; 10 nucleotides agree with TRBD1. This CDR3 has 18 amino acids. Germline V gene lookup returns CDR1 MNHNY and CDR2 SVGAGI (reference sequence). V was clipped by 2 bases and J by 2 bases; unmatched bases: 11. CDR3 nucleotides: TGTGCCAGCAGTTACCCCCTCTCGACAGGGGGCGCGCAAGAGACCCAGTACTTC. Protein sequence: CASSYPLSTGGAQETQYF.

This sequence joins TRBV5-1 and TRBJ1-4, with TRBD1 identical over 9 bases. CDR1 and CDR2 (germline): SGHRS, YFSETQ. V was pared by 5 bases and J by 5 bases, with 1 base of the junction left unmatched. The length of the CDR3 is 13 residues. The chain's CDR3 is CASRTGGNEKLFF. CDR3 coding DNA: TGCGCCAGCAGGACAGGGGGGAATGAAAAACTGTTTTTT.

This clonotype was counted at least ten times. This chain uses TRBV27 with TRBJ2-5; 7 positions agree with TRBD1. Germline V gene lookup returns CDR1 MNHEY and CDR2 SMNVEV (reference sequence). The CDR3 contains 17 residues. The V segment lost 1 base and the J segment 1 base; nucleotides outside the gene matches: 9. CDR3 region: CASSLYGTVRAQETQYF. CDR3 sequence (DNA): TGTGCCAGCAGTTTATATGGGACAGTCAGAGCCCAAGAGACCCAGTACTTC.

Concerning this clonotype: This could be a read error, since a much larger clone is one nucleotide away. V gene TRBV6-6 combines with J gene TRBJ2-5; TRBD1 matches 9 bases. CDR1 and CDR2 (germline): MNHNY, SVGAGI (reference sequence). CDR3 length: 15 residues. The ends lost 5 bases at V and 5 bases at J; junction bases unmatched: 9. This CDR3 reads CASSLRQGVGETQYF. For the CDR3, the DNA is TGTGCCAGCAGTCTTAGACAGGGGGTGGGGGAGACCCAGTACTTC.

There are many counts of this clonotype. The chain joins TRBV30 to TRBJ1-3, with D unresolved. Germline V gene sequence: CDR1 GTSNPN, CDR2 SVGIG (reference sequence). Trimming pared 4 bases from V and 4 bases from J, leaving 11 bases between. The CDR3 covers 13 residues. The CDR3 loop reads CAWTRTGGNTIYF. CDR3 DNA: TGTGCCTGGACACGGACGGGCGGAAACACCATATATTTT.

As concerns this clonotype: Its ends do not fully match the called genes, so a read error is possible. The V gene is TRBV10-2, the J gene TRBJ2-3, with 13 bases lining up with TRBD2. CDR3 size: 14 residues. Germline values: CDR1 WSHSY, CDR2 SAAADI. The CDR3: CASMGLAGRDTQYF. CDR3 coding DNA: TGCGCCAGCATGGGACTAGCGGGGCGGGATACGCAGTATTTC.

The rearrangement links TRBV6-4 to TRBJ2-7, with a tentative D call TRBD1 (5 bases). Germline V gene data show CDR1 as MRHNA and CDR2 as SNTAGT. The CDR3 is made up of 16 amino acids. Trimming removed 7 bases at V and 4 bases at J, with 23 bases between. The chain's CDR3 is CASKRGTMATPYEQYF. Written as DNA, the CDR3 is TGTGCCAGCAAAAGGGGAACTATGGCTACACCTTACGAGCAGTACTTC.

This clonotype was observed a handful of times. This clone may be a read error of a much larger clone one base away. The rearrangement joins TRBV5-6 to TRBJ1-2; D is uncertain. The length of the CDR3 is 14 residues. V lost 0 bases to trimming and J lost 4 bases, with 10 bases between them. Per the germline V gene, CDR1 is SGHDT and CDR2 is YYEEEE. The CDR3 protein is CASSLGKPIYGYTF. The CDR3 DNA reads TGTGCCAGCAGCTTGGGCAAACCGATCTATGGCTACACCTTC.

This clonotype was seen just once. V usage is TRBV2 and J usage is TRBJ2-1; 10 nucleotides line up with TRBD1. Trimming removed 5 bases from V and 8 bases from J; junction bases left unmatched: 6. This CDR3 is built from 14 residues. Germline CDR1 and CDR2: SNHLY and FYNNEI. CDR3 loop: CASSRQGALDEQFF. As DNA, the CDR3 is TGTGCCAGCAGTAGACAGGGGGCATTGGATGAGCAGTTCTTC.